This T cell receptor beta chain originates from a study of blood T cell repertoires in COVID-19. For the study at large: Specimens from acute and convalescent COVID-19 originated in the United States, Italy and Spain. From T cells, B-cell-depleted T cells, or PBMCs came the material, which was cDNA or gDNA.

This clone has just a few counts. Using immunoSEQ multiplex PCR, the repertoire was profiled, and TCRdb retains in-frame clones only, with some absent. The table records about 300,000 clones, around nine tenths of them present only once. Trimming took off 4 bases at V and 5 bases at J, with 12 bases between the two ends. This CDR3 is built from 13 residues. The germline V gene encodes CDR1 MDHEN and CDR2 SYDVKM. The sample taken for sequencing was peripheral blood. This chain uses TRBV28 with TRBJ2-7; D is uncertain. The source is a man aged 70 or older with acute or convalescent COVID-19. The CDR3 DNA sequence: TGTGCCAGCAGTTCTACGGTCAGGAACGAGCAGTACTTC. Its translation: CASSSTVRNEQYF. The full variable domain, with the rest looked up from reference TRBV28 and TRBJ2-7, is DVKVTQSSRYLVKRTGEKVFLECVQDMDHENMFWYRQDPGLGLRLIYFSYDVKMKEKGDIPEGYSVSREKKERFSLILESASTNQTSMYLCASSSTVRNEQYFGPGTRLTVT.